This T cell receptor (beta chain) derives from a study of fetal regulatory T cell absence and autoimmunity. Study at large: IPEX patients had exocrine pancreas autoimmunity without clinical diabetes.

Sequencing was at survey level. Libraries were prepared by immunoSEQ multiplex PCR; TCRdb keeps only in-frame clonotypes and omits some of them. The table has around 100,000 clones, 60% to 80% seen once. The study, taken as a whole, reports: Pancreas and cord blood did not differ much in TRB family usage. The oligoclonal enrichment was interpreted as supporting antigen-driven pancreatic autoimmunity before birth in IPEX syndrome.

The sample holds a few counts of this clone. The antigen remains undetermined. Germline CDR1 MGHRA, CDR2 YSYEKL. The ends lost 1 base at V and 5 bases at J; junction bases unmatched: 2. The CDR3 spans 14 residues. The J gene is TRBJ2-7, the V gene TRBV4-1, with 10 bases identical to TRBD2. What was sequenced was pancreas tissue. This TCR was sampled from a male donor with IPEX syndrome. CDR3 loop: CASSQAGLAHEQYF. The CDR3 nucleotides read TGCGCCAGCAGCCAAGCGGGACTAGCGCACGAGCAGTACTTC.